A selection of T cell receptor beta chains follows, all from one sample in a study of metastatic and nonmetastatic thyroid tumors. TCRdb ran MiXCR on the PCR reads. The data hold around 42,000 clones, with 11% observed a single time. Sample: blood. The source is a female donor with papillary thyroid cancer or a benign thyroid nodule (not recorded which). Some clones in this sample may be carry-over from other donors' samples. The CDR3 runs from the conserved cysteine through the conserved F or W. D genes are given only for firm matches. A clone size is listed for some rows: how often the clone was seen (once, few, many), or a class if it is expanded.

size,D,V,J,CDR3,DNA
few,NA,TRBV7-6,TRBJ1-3,CASIRAPGDSGNTIYF,TGTGCTAGCATCCGGGCCCCCGGTGACTCTGGAAACACCATATATTTT
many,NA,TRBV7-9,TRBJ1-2,CASSPGGAGYGYTF,TGTGCCAGCAGCCCGGGGGGGGCAGGCTATGGCTACACCTTC
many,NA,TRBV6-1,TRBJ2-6,CASLRGSGANVLTF,TGTGCCAGCCTGCGAGGCTCTGGGGCCAACGTCCTGACTTTC
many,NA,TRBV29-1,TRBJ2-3,CSAGGTRADTQYF,TGCAGCGCCGGTGGGACGAGGGCAGATACGCAGTATTTT
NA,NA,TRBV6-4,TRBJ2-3,CASSDGSTDTQYF,TGTGCCAGCAGTGACGGGAGCACAGATACGCAGTATTTT
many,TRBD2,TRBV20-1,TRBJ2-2,CSARDLAGGNTGELFF,TGCAGTGCTAGAGATCTCGCGGGAGGTAACACCGGGGAGCTGTTTTTT
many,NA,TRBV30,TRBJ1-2,CAWTGLRNDYGYTF,TGTGCCTGGACCGGACTTAGGAATGACTATGGCTACACCTTC
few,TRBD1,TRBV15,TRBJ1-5,CATSVDRGNQPQHF,TGTGCCACCAGCGTCGACAGGGGCAATCAGCCCCAGCATTTT
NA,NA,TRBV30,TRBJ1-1,CAWSGGYTEAFF,TGTGCCTGGAGTGGAGGGTACACTGAAGCTTTCTTT
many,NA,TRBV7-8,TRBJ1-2,CASSPAGDFNYGYTF,TGTGCCAGCAGCCCTGCGGGTGATTTCAACTATGGCTACACCTTC
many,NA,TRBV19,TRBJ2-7,CASSKRGGGVYEQYF,TGTGCCAGTAGCAAAAGGGGGGGAGGGGTCTACGAGCAGTACTTC
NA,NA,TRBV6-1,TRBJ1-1,CASRQDRPSAGCTEAFF,TGTGCCAGCAGACAAGACCGGCCCTCCGCGGGATGTACTGAAGCTTTCTTT
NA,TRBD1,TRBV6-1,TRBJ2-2,CASSVSTGDTGELFF,TGTGCCAGCAGTGTATCCACAGGGGACACCGGGGAGCTGTTTTTT
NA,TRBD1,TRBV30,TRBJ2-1,CAWSNWGSGTAIGTDEQFF,TGTGCCTGGAGCAACTGGGGATCCGGGACAGCAATCGGCACGGATGAGCAGTTCTTC
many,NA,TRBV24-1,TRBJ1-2,CATSDWGGGYTF,TGTGCCACCAGTGACTGGGGGGGTGGCTACACCTTC
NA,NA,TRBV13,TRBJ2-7,CASSLGQGPIF,TGTGCCAGCAGCTTAGGACAAGGACCTATCTTC